These 18 T cell receptor beta chains were sequenced from one sample in a study of blood T cell repertoires in COVID-19. Assay: immunoSEQ multiplex PCR; the TCRdb copy retains only in-frame clones and omits some. Of around 140,000 clones in the sample, around 80% were seen once. The sequenced sample was peripheral blood. These receptors all come from a woman in her sixties or seventies with acute or convalescent COVID-19.

The chain recombines TRBV19 with TRBJ2-1, with D perhaps TRBD1 (5 bases). Trimming stripped 5 bases from V and 5 bases from J, with 13 bases between. The germline CDR1 and CDR2 sequences are LNHDA and SQIVND (reference sequence). The CDR3 contains 14 residues. The CDR3 spells CASSWGGGNNEQFF. CDR3 DNA sequence: TGTGCCAGTAGTTGGGGCGGTGGGAACAATGAGCAGTTCTTC.

This clone was observed a handful of times. The chain joins TRBV30 to TRBJ2-7; D call uncertain. The CDR3 is made up of 11 amino acids. Trimming removed 4 bases at V and 5 bases at J, with 9 bases between. From germline, CDR1 is GTSNPN and CDR2 SVGIG (reference sequence). DNA for the CDR3: TGTGCCTGGACACATTCCCACGAGCAGTACTTC. Its protein is CAWTHSHEQYF.

The chain couples TRBV5-1 to TRBJ2-7, with 11 bases aligning to TRBD2. Germline V lookup: CDR1 SGHRS, CDR2 YFSETQ. The CDR3 covers 15 residues. Trimming at V came to 4 bases and at J to 2 bases, leaving 5 bases not matched to a gene. CDR3 in DNA: TGCGCCAGCAGCCCTGAGACTAGCGGGACCTACGAGCAGTACTTC. This encodes CASSPETSGTYEQYF.

The chain employs TRBV15 and TRBJ2-4; D may be TRBD2 (6 bases). The germline V gene has CDR1 LNHNV and CDR2 YYDKDF (reference sequence). V lost 3 bases and J lost 6, with 12 bases in between. The CDR3 contains 14 residues. The CDR3 nucleotides read TGTGCCACCAGCAGCGGGCCGGGGGTAAACATTCAGTACTTC. It codes for CATSSGPGVNIQYF.

This clone has only a few counts. The V call is TRBV13, the J call TRBJ2-1; the D gene is possibly TRBD2 (5 bases). The length of the CDR3 is 14 residues. CDR1 and CDR2 (germline): PRHDT, FYEKMQ (reference sequence). V lost 1 base and J lost 3, with 7 bases in between. As DNA, the CDR3 is TGTGCCAGCAGCTTAGCGGGGTACTACAATGAGCAGTTCTTC. It encodes CASSLAGYYNEQFF.

The J gene is TRBJ2-2, the V gene TRBV21-1; the D segment call TRBD2 is taken from the table without a DNA check. TRBV21-1 is assigned pseudogene status. CDR3 length: 16 amino acids. The CDR3 spells CASSKSGSWNTGELFF. The CDR3 coding sequence is TGTGCCAGCAGCAAAAGTGGTAGCTGGAACACCGGGGAGCTGTTTTTT.

The V call is TRBV12-3 or TRBV12-4, the J call TRBJ1-2; no firm D call. Trimming took 1 base from V and 11 from J, leaving 8 bases between them. The CDR3 has 11 residues. The CDR3 nucleotides read TGTGCCAGCAGTTTAGATGAGATTTACACCTTC. This gives the protein CASSLDEIYTF.

The V and J genes are TRBV19 and TRBJ1-5; a possible D gene is TRBD1 (5 bases). Per the germline V gene, CDR1 is LNHDA and CDR2 is SQIVND (reference sequence). CDR3 length: 14 amino acids. The V end was cut by 4 bases, the J end by 5 bases, with 12 bases between. The CDR3 protein is CASSTRQRDQPQHF. The CDR3 DNA sequence: TGTGCCAGTAGTACCCGACAGAGAGATCAGCCCCAGCATTTT. Together with reference TRBV19 and TRBJ1-5, the CDR3 gives the full variable domain: DGGITQSPKYLFRKEGQNVTLSCEQNLNHDAMYWYRQDPGQGLRLIYYSQIVNDFQKGDIAEGYSVSREKKESFPLTVTSAQKNPTAFYLCASSTRQRDQPQHFGDGTRLSIL.

The chain employs TRBV14 and TRBJ2-1; D is possibly TRBD2 (5 bases). V lost 4 bases and J 11 bases, leaving 12 bases between the germline ends. CDR1 SGHDN and CDR2 FVKESK come from the germline V gene. The CDR3 spans 12 residues. The CDR3 reads CASSPLGAKQFF. For the CDR3, the DNA is TGTGCCAGCAGCCCCCTGGGAGCGAAGCAGTTCTTC.

V and J are TRBV10-3 and TRBJ2-1, with D possibly matching TRBD2 (7 bases). Germline loops: CDR1 ENHRY, CDR2 SYGVKD. The CDR3 is 16 residues long. Trimming pared 3 bases from V and 6 bases from J, leaving 18 bases between. The CDR3 loop is CAISDLGRGGSNEQFF. CDR3 in DNA: TGTGCCATCAGTGATCTGGGCAGGGGAGGGAGCAATGAGCAGTTCTTC.

This chain uses TRBV30 with TRBJ2-3, with 8 bases matching TRBD2. Unmatched junction bases numbered 6, after V lost 1 base and J lost 9 bases. Germline V gene lookup returns CDR1 GTSNPN and CDR2 SVGIG (reference sequence). This CDR3 has 13 amino acids. The CDR3 region has the DNA TGTGCCTGGAGTGAGACTAGCGTGGACACGCAGTATTTT. This gives the protein CAWSETSVDTQYF.

This clone was seen a few times. V usage is TRBV29-1 and J usage is TRBJ1-2; 10 nucleotides align to TRBD1. Germline CDR1 is SQVTM and CDR2 is ANQGSEA. V was pared by 3 bases and J by 4 bases, with 11 bases of the junction left unmatched. This CDR3 has 16 residues. CDR3 coding DNA: TGCAGCGTTGACCTCTGGACAGGGGGGCATAGCTATGGCTACACCTTC. As protein: CSVDLWTGGHSYGYTF.

The chain recombines TRBV7-8 with TRBJ1-1; TRBD1 is a possible D gene (5 bases). The germline CDR1 and CDR2 sequences are SGHVS and FQNEAQ. V lost 6 bases, J lost 1 base, and 15 bases lay in between. The CDR3 is made up of 15 amino acids. The CDR3 DNA sequence: TGTGCCAGCAGGAAGGCGGGACGGTCGAACACTGAAGCTTTCTTT. It yields the protein CASRKAGRSNTEAFF.

In its sample, this clone was seen once. This chain joins TRBV24-1 and TRBJ2-3, with D perhaps TRBD2 (5 bases). The CDR3 is 12 residues long. Germline CDR1 is KGHDR and CDR2 is SFDVKD. The V end lost 5 bases, the J end lost 8 bases, and 10 bases lay between the germline ends. The chain's CDR3 is CATSGAGATQYF. The CDR3 nucleotides read TGTGCCACCAGTGGGGCGGGTGCTACGCAGTATTTT.

This rearrangement joins TRBV27 to TRBJ2-1; TRBD2 matches 11 bases. This CDR3 contains 15 residues. Per the germline V gene, CDR1 is MNHEY and CDR2 is SMNVEV (reference sequence). V shed 3 bases, J shed 7 bases, and the junction held 5 bases outside the gene matches. The CDR3 sequence: CASSLAASGRNEQFF. CDR3 bases: TGTGCCAGCAGTTTGGCGGCTAGCGGGAGGAATGAGCAGTTCTTC.

This sequence joins TRBV11-3 and TRBJ2-1, with D tentatively TRBD1 (5 bases). Germline CDR1 reads SGHNT; CDR2 reads YENEEA. V was cut by 1 base and J by 8 bases, with 12 bases left in between. The CDR3 sequence is 14 residues long. CDR3 in DNA: TGTGCCAGCAGCTTAGGGGGCGTCGTCGATGAGCAGTTCTTC. Encoded protein: CASSLGGVVDEQFF.

The gene calls are TRBV28 and TRBJ2-1, with a weak D call TRBD2 (5 bases). CDR3 size: 15 residues. V shed 6 bases and J shed 6 bases, with 18 bases lying between them. Germline V CDR1 and CDR2: MDHEN, SYDVKM. The CDR3 DNA follows: TGTGCCAGCAGGAAATCGGACTCGACGCGCAATGAGCAGTTCTTC. As protein: CASRKSDSTRNEQFF.

The chain carries TRBV6-2 or TRBV6-3 and TRBJ2-5; 11 positions match TRBD2. Germline V gives CDR1 MNHEY, CDR2 SVGEGT. The CDR3 has 15 amino acids. V lost 6 bases to trimming and J lost 5 bases; unmatched junction nucleotides: 8. In DNA form, the CDR3 reads TGTGCCAGCAGCGGTAGCGGGAGGGCCGCGGAGACCCAGTACTTC. This encodes CASSGSGRAAETQYF.